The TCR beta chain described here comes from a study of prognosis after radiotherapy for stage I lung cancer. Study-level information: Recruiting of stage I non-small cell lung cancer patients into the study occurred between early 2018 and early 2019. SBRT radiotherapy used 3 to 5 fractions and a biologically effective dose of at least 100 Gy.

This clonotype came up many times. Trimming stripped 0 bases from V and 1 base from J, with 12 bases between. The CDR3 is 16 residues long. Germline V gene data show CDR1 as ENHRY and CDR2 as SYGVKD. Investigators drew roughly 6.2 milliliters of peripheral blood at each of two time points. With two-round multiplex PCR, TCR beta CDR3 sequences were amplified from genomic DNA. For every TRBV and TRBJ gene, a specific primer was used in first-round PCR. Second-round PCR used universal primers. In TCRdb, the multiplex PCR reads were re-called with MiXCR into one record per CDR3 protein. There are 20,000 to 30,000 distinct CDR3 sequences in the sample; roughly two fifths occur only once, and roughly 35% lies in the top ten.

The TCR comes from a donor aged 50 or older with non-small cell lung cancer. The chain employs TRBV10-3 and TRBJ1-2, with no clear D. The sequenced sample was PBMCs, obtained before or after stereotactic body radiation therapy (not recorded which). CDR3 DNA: TGTGCCATCAGTGAGTCCGGACGGCTCAATAACTATGGCTACACCTTC. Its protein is CAISESGRLNNYGYTF.